This T cell receptor beta chain was captured in a study of blood T cells in healthy people across ages. Primed by a sample-barcoded 5' primer and a J-beta primer mix, a second PCR proceeded for roughly 6 to 12 cycles. TCRdb called the 5' RACE reads again in MiXCR, with one record for every CDR3 protein. Of over 550,000 distinct CDR3 sequences in the sample, approximately 30% are singletons; the top ten hold approximately 14%. CDR1 is SGHVS and CDR2 is FQNEAQ in the germline V gene. CDR3 length: 17 amino acids. V lost 5 bases, J lost 3 bases, and 15 bases stayed unmatched. V usage is TRBV7-8 and J usage is TRBJ2-5; TRBD1 matches at 7 bases. Sequenced input: blood. The clonotype originates from a woman at least 80 years old in good health. The CDR3 loop is CASSESHTGTVKETQYF. CDR3 sequence (DNA): TGTGCCAGCAGCGAATCTCACACCGGGACAGTTAAAGAGACCCAGTACTTC.